The clone carrying this T cell receptor beta chain was seen once. TCRdb recomputed clones from the PCR reads via MiXCR. The sample comprises 20,000 or so clones, 31% of which are singletons, and 14% rests with the top ten. The data derive from a study of metastatic and nonmetastatic thyroid tumors. Thyroid surgery was preceded by no treatment in any patient. Unmatched junction bases numbered 3, after V lost 2 bases and J lost 3 bases. CDR1 and CDR2 (germline): MGHRA, YSYEKL. The CDR3 is 15 amino acids. V gene TRBV4-1 combines with J gene TRBJ2-2; 7 bases match TRBD1. The sequenced sample was blood. The TCR originated in a female donor with papillary thyroid cancer or a benign thyroid nodule (not recorded which). Some clones in this sample may be carry-over from other donors' samples. The CDR3 sequence is CASSQRQGYTGELFF. As DNA, the CDR3 is TGCGCCAGCAGCCAACGACAGGGCTACACCGGGGAGCTGTTTTTT.